This T cell receptor beta chain was sequenced in a study of OX40 agonist ivuxolimab in advanced cancers. The CDR3 covers 15 residues. J lost 0 bases, V lost 4 bases, and 3 bases had no gene match. Germline V gives CDR1 SGHRS, CDR2 YFSETQ. Profiling relied on immunoSEQ multiplex PCR, and the TCRdb table lists in-frame clones only, not all of them. Found here are 30,000 to 35,000 clones, about four fifths of them singletons; the top ten hold roughly 12%. Patients were excluded for autoimmune disease history or systemic immunosuppression. This TCR came from an adult with an advanced solid tumor such as melanoma, head and neck, liver or kidney cancer. The chain couples TRBV5-1 to TRBJ1-4, with 7 bases identical to TRBD1. This material consisted of CD4+ or CD8+ T cells sorted from blood, taken in a trial of the OX40 agonist ivuxolimab. The CDR3 spells CASSETGTTNEKLFF. In DNA, the CDR3 is TGCGCCAGCAGCGAGACAGGGACAACTAATGAAAAACTGTTTTTT.